This is a list of T cell receptor beta chains from one sample in a study of blood T cell repertoires in COVID-19. Clones were sequenced by immunoSEQ multiplex PCR, and TCRdb holds only the in-frame ones, with some missing. The sample has 60,000 to 70,000 clones; 65% to 85% are singletons. Sequencing used peripheral blood. All receptors come from a human donor in a cohort sampled during active COVID-19. Each CDR3 is given with its conserved first and last residue. The D gene is left open where the match is weak. The size of a clone is reported for some rows only, either as once, few or many, or as a class for expanded clones.

>-|few|TRBV6-1|TRBJ1-5
CASSEGDNYQPQHF
TGTGCCAGCAGTGAGGGGGACAACTATCAGCCCCAGCATTTT
>TRBD1|-|TRBV6-5|TRBJ2-7
CASTRGTGNYEQYF
TGTGCCAGCACCAGGGGGACAGGGAACTACGAGCAGTACTTC
>TRBD1|-|TRBV27|TRBJ2-4
CASQMTGPPLFAKNIQYF
TGTGCCAGCCAAATGACAGGGCCCCCCTTGTTCGCCAAAAACATTCAGTACTTC
>TRBD2|-|TRBV2|TRBJ2-1
CASSELRGGYNEQFF
TGTGCCAGCAGTGAACTGCGGGGGGGATACAATGAGCAGTTCTTC
>TRBD2|-|TRBV24-1|TRBJ2-5
CATSDATSGGRGGETQYF
TGTGCCACCAGTGACGCTACTAGCGGGGGAAGGGGGGGAGAGACCCAGTACTTC
>TRBD2|-|TRBV7-8|TRBJ2-3
CASSRRLAGTDTQYF
TGTGCCAGCAGTCGACGACTAGCGGGGACAGATACGCAGTATTTT
>-|-|TRBV9|TRBJ2-5
CASSSPTGSHSRETQYF
TGTGCCAGCAGCTCCCCGACAGGATCCCATTCCAGAGAGACCCAGTACTTC
>TRBD2|-|TRBV28|TRBJ2-1
CASSRLAGAYNEQFF
TGTGCCAGCAGTCGTCTAGCGGGGGCGTACAATGAGCAGTTCTTC
>TRBD2|-|TRBV6-6|TRBJ2-1
CASSPRPAGTSINQQFF
TGTGCCAGCAGTCCCCGTCCGGCCGGGACTAGCATCAATCAGCAGTTCTTC
>TRBD1|-|TRBV6-5|TRBJ1-2
CASIFRTGFNYGYTF
TGTGCCAGCATATTTCGGACAGGCTTTAACTATGGCTACACCTTC
>TRBD1|-|TRBV18|TRBJ2-3
CASSSGQGGTDTQYF
TGTGCCAGCTCTTCGGGACAGGGAGGCACAGATACGCAGTATTTT
>TRBD1|-|TRBV6-5|TRBJ1-3
CASSRDRVSGNTIYF
TGTGCCAGCAGTCGGGACAGGGTTTCTGGAAACACCATATATTTT
>TRBD1|-|TRBV7-9|TRBJ1-1
CASSSRTGGLMNTEAFF
TGTGCCAGCAGTTCAAGGACAGGCGGATTAATGAACACTGAAGCTTTCTTT
>TRBD1|-|TRBV3-1/TRBV3-2|TRBJ2-1
CASSGQGYEQFF
TGTGCCAGCAGCGGACAGGGCTATGAGCAGTTCTTC
>-|-|TRBV11-2|TRBJ1-6
CASSLGSVIWSPLHF
TGTGCCAGCAGCTTAGGCTCAGTCATATGGTCACCCCTCCACTTT
>TRBD1|-|TRBV29-1|TRBJ2-5
CSAQTGGSVETQYF
TGCAGCGCTCAAACAGGGGGTTCGGTGGAGACCCAGTACTTC
>-|-|TRBV4-2|TRBJ1-2
CASSQAPDSPYGYTF
TGTGCCAGCAGCCAAGCACCGGACAGCCCCTATGGCTACACCTTC
>TRBD1|-|TRBV5-1|TRBJ1-1
CASSTGTGFLPEAFF
TGCGCCAGCAGCACCGGGACAGGGTTTTTGCCTGAAGCTTTCTTT
>-|-|TRBV28|TRBJ2-6
CASTKRGSNVLTF
TGTGCCAGCACCAAACGGGGATCTAACGTCCTGACTTTC
>-|-|TRBV3-1/TRBV3-2|TRBJ1-2
CASSQGTSGYTF
TGTGCCAGCAGCCAGGGGACATCTGGCTACACCTTC
>TRBD2|-|TRBV12-5|TRBJ2-1
CASGKAGGPLEQFF
TGTGCTAGTGGGAAAGCGGGGGGGCCGCTTGAGCAGTTCTTC
>TRBD1|-|TRBV7-8|TRBJ1-1
CASSLGTGVTEAFF
TGTGCCAGCAGCTTAGGGACAGGGGTCACTGAAGCTTTCTTT
>TRBD2|few|TRBV24-1|TRBJ2-3
CATTSSSGGGDTQYF
TGTGCCACCACCTCCTCTAGCGGGGGAGGGGATACGCAGTATTTT
>-|-|TRBV10-1|TRBJ2-1
CASSRQIIDNEQFF
TGCGCCAGCAGCCGACAGATAATAGACAATGAGCAGTTCTTC
>TRBD1|-|TRBV15|TRBJ1-2
CATSRGQGLGYGYTF
TGTGCCACCAGCAGAGGACAGGGGTTGGGCTATGGCTACACCTTC
>TRBD1|-|TRBV7-3|TRBJ2-1
CASSGQGYNEQFF
TGTGCCAGCAGCGGACAGGGGTACAATGAGCAGTTCTTC
>-|-|TRBV6-1|TRBJ2-5
CASSTPRGLETQYF
TGTGCCAGCAGTACACCCAGGGGTTTGGAGACCCAGTACTTC
>TRBD2|-|TRBV9|TRBJ2-7
CASSVVGGSEQYF
TGTGCCAGCAGCGTAGTCGGGGGGTCAGAGCAGTACTTC
>-|-|TRBV7-2|TRBJ1-5
CASSLQAGGGQPQHF
TGTGCCAGCAGCTTACAGGCTGGGGGCGGACAGCCCCAGCATTTT
>-|-|TRBV25-1|TRBJ1-2
CASSAPTQHYGYTF
TGTGCCAGCAGTGCCCCGACACAGCACTATGGCTACACCTTC
>-|-|TRBV2|TRBJ2-7
CASSEASYEQYF
TGTGCCAGCAGTGAAGCCAGTTACGAGCAGTACTTC
>-|-|TRBV7-2|TRBJ1-4
CASSPRQVSNEKLFF
TGTGCCAGCAGCCCACGACAGGTTTCTAATGAAAAACTGTTTTTT
>-|-|TRBV18|TRBJ1-2
CASSPESVSQGYTF
TGTGCCAGCTCACCCGAAAGTGTCAGTCAGGGCTACACCTTC
>TRBD2|-|TRBV3-1/TRBV3-2|TRBJ2-5
CASSQDGTSGGPGETQYF
TGTGCCAGCAGCCAAGACGGGACTAGCGGGGGGCCGGGAGAGACCCAGTACTTC
>TRBD2|-|TRBV5-4|TRBJ2-7
CASSRGIAGVSYEQYF
TGTGCCAGCAGCCGTGGCATAGCGGGGGTTTCCTACGAGCAGTACTTC